The 18 T cell receptor beta chains given below trace back to one sample, sequenced in a study of T-cell memory formation after mild COVID-19. TCRdb re-called the 5' RACE reads through MiXCR, storing one row per CDR3 protein. The sample includes roughly 380,000 distinct CDR3 sequences, around 27% seen only once; the top ten take approximately 13%. Sequencing was performed on PBMCs or a T cell subset sorted from them (not recorded which). The source of these receptors is an adult woman who had mild COVID-19 (a few samples of this study predate the infection). Cell type and time point are not known.

V gene TRBV20-1 combines with J gene TRBJ2-2; possibly TRBD2 for D (6 bases). The CDR3 is 13 amino acids. V lost 3 bases, J lost 2 bases, and 7 bases lay in between. Looked up from germline, CDR1 is DFQATT and CDR2 is SNEGSKA (reference sequence). CDR3 nucleotide sequence: TGCAGTGCTAGGGACTACAACACCGGGGAGCTGTTTTTT. The encoded protein is CSARDYNTGELFF.

This clonotype appeared a single time. This chain connects TRBV15 to TRBJ2-7; 9 bases fit TRBD1. This CDR3 has 14 residues. The ends lost 8 bases at V and 2 bases at J; junction bases unmatched: 7. Germline CDR1 is LNHNV and CDR2 is YYDKDF (reference sequence). CDR3 amino acids: CATGKDRGPYEQYF. The CDR3 coding sequence is TGTGCCACCGGAAAGGACAGGGGACCCTACGAGCAGTACTTC.

This clonotype was seen a few times. The chain combines TRBV29-1 with TRBJ2-3, with unresolved D. The CDR3 contains 10 residues. Trimming removed 5 bases at V and 9 bases at J, with 9 bases between. Germline V lookup: CDR1 SQVTM, CDR2 ANQGSEA. The CDR3 loop is CSVFGETQYF. The DNA for the CDR3 is TGCAGCGTTTTTGGAGAGACGCAGTATTTT.

V and J are TRBV24-1 and TRBJ2-1; the D is unclear. This CDR3 is built from 13 residues. Germline CDR1 is KGHDR and CDR2 is SFDVKD. V was trimmed by 6 bases and J by 7 bases, leaving 12 bases between them. DNA for the CDR3: TGTGCCACCAGTTTGGGGAATAGGAATGAGCAGTTCTTC. Protein sequence: CATSLGNRNEQFF.

This clonotype was observed a few times. The V and J genes are TRBV10-3 and TRBJ1-2; D remains ambiguous. This CDR3 is built from 13 residues. Trimming stripped 8 bases from V and 8 bases from J, with 18 bases between. Germline V lookup: CDR1 ENHRY, CDR2 SYGVKD. CDR3 DNA: TGTGCCATCCACACCGCGGGTCTCTCGGGCTACACCTTC. Its translation is CAIHTAGLSGYTF.

This clonotype was counted once. The V gene is TRBV7-9, the J gene TRBJ1-1; D remains unclear. CDR1 and CDR2 from the germline V gene are SEHNR and FQNEAQ (reference sequence). The CDR3 extends over 12 amino acids. The V and J ends lost 5 bases and 7 bases respectively, with 11 bases between them. The CDR3 protein is CASSQSAGEAFF. In DNA form, the CDR3 reads TGTGCCAGCAGCCAATCGGCGGGTGAAGCTTTCTTT.

The rearrangement joins TRBV29-1 to TRBJ2-7; 8 bases agree with TRBD2. The J segment lost 3 bases and the V segment lost 6 bases, leaving 7 bases of the junction unmatched. Germline CDR1 SQVTM, CDR2 ANQGSEA. CDR3 size: 13 residues. CDR3 protein: CSVALAADYEQYF. In DNA, the CDR3 is TGCAGCGTCGCACTAGCGGCAGACTACGAGCAGTACTTC.

This clonotype was detected a few times. The chain has TRBV5-1 and TRBJ2-7, with 8 bases aligning to TRBD2. Germline V lookup: CDR1 SGHRS, CDR2 YFSETQ. The V segment lost 0 bases and the J segment 2 bases; nucleotides outside the gene matches: 4. The CDR3 runs 15 residues. The CDR3 DNA is TGCGCCAGCAGCTTGGGTAGCGGGGCCGCCTACGAGCAGTACTTC. Translated, it gives CASSLGSGAAYEQYF.

The J gene is TRBJ2-5, the V gene TRBV19; D perhaps matches TRBD2 (5 bases). Trimming cost V 3 bases and J 3 bases, with 5 bases left between them. Germline V lookup: CDR1 LNHDA, CDR2 SQIVND (reference sequence). The CDR3 runs to 12 residues. The CDR3 nucleotides are TGTGCCAGTAGTATGAGGGAAGAGACCCAGTACTTC. This codes for CASSMREETQYF. Together with reference TRBV19 and TRBJ2-5, the CDR3 gives the full variable domain: DGGITQSPKYLFRKEGQNVTLSCEQNLNHDAMYWYRQDPGQGLRLIYYSQIVNDFQKGDIAEGYSVSREKKESFPLTVTSAQKNPTAFYLCASSMREETQYFGPGTRLLVL.

The chain has TRBV6-1 and TRBJ1-1; no clear D gene. Germline V gives CDR1 MNHNS, CDR2 SASEGT. CDR3 length: 13 residues. V shed 10 bases and J shed 0 bases, with 12 bases lying between them. The CDR3 coding sequence is TGTGCCACCATCCTCTCGGTGAACACTGAAGCTTTCTTT. It encodes CATILSVNTEAFF.

CDR3 DNA: TGTGCCATCAGTGCAAACAATGAGCAGTTCTTC. Translating gives CAISANNEQFF. This sequence joins TRBV10-3 and TRBJ2-1; D is undetermined. This CDR3 has 11 residues. V was trimmed by 4 bases and J by 5 bases, leaving 3 bases between them. CDR1 ENHRY and CDR2 SYGVKD come from the germline V gene.

This clonotype has a handful of counts. The chain has TRBV27 and TRBJ2-2, with a weak D call TRBD2 (5 bases). The V end was cut by 10 bases, the J end by 9 bases, with 15 bases between. The CDR3 contains 12 residues. Germline lookup yields CDR1 MNHEY and CDR2 SMNVEV (reference sequence). In DNA form, the CDR3 reads TGTGCCACCGGAGGTTTAAGGCGGGAGCTGTTTTTT. Its protein is CATGGLRRELFF.

The gene calls are TRBV30 and TRBJ2-7; no clear D. V shed 5 bases and J shed 2 bases, with 10 bases lying between them. The germline V gene encodes CDR1 GTSNPN and CDR2 SVGIG (reference sequence). This CDR3 spans 12 amino acids. CDR3 protein: CAWALTPYEQYF. The CDR3 DNA is TGTGCCTGGGCCCTCACACCCTACGAGCAGTACTTC.

This clonotype came up a few times. The chain joins TRBV20-1 to TRBJ2-7; D gene ambiguous. V was shortened by 3 bases and J by 0 bases, with 9 bases between the two germline ends. Germline CDR1 and CDR2: DFQATT and SNEGSKA (reference sequence). The CDR3 is 13 residues long. DNA of the CDR3: TGCAGTGCTAGGGGCCAGCTCTCCTACGAGCAGTACTTC. Protein: CSARGQLSYEQYF.

The chain uses TRBV14 and TRBJ1-4, with D uncertain. Trimming removed 1 base from V and 2 bases from J, with 8 bases in between. This CDR3 contains 15 residues. Germline V gives CDR1 SGHDN, CDR2 FVKESK. In nucleotides, the CDR3 is TGTGCCAGCAGCCAAGGTGTGGTCACTAATGAAAAACTGTTTTTT. Its protein product is CASSQGVVTNEKLFF.

This clonotype was detected only a few times. The rearrangement uses TRBV14 and TRBJ2-4, with TRBD1 identical over 8 bases. This CDR3 comprises 14 residues. Germline assignment: CDR1 SGHDN and CDR2 FVKESK. The J segment lost 8 bases and the V segment lost 2 bases, leaving 5 bases of the junction unmatched. The CDR3 DNA is TGTGCCAGCAGCCAAACAGGGGGAATGGACATTCAGTACTTC. It translates to CASSQTGGMDIQYF.

This chain joins TRBV2 and TRBJ2-1; 16 bases are a match to TRBD2. The J segment lost 6 bases and the V segment lost 6 bases, leaving 2 bases of the junction unmatched. Germline loops: CDR1 SNHLY, CDR2 FYNNEI. The length of the CDR3 is 15 residues. The CDR3 sequence: CASRGLAGGPNEQFF. As DNA, the CDR3 is TGTGCCAGCAGGGGACTAGCGGGAGGGCCCAATGAGCAGTTCTTC. Variable domain in full (rest from reference TRBV2 and TRBJ2-1): EPEVTQTPSHQVTQMGQEVILRCVPISNHLYFYWYRQILGQKVEFLVSFYNNEISEKSEIFDDQFSVERPDGSNFTLKIRSTKLEDSAMYFCASRGLAGGPNEQFFGPGTRLTVL.

Here the CDR3 reads CARRGTEQYF. The CDR3, as DNA: TGTGCCAGGAGGGGGACCGAGCAGTACTTC. The rearrangement joins TRBV6-5 to TRBJ2-7, with D possibly TRBD1 on 6 matching bases. CDR1 and CDR2 (germline): MNHEY, SVGAGI. This CDR3 has 10 residues. V gave up 9 bases and J gave up 6 bases, with 9 bases separating them.